Listed below are T cell receptor beta chains from one sample, sequenced in a study of blood T cell repertoires in COVID-19. The assay was immunoSEQ multiplex PCR, and TCRdb's table has in-frame clones only and misses some. Found here are about 39,000 clones, roughly 84% of them singletons; the top ten hold roughly 15%. The sequencing input was peripheral blood. The receptors shown here come from a man in his fifties with active or convalescent COVID-19. CDR3s include the opening cysteine and the closing phenylalanine or tryptophan. A D gene is named only where the DNA matches it firmly. A row's size may be missing; if present it is once, few, many or a size class.

J gene: TRBJ1-2; clone size: once; D gene: -; V gene: TRBV2; CDR3 DNA: TGTGCCACCGCGGGGGGAGACTATGGCTACACCTTC; CDR3 protein: CATAGGDYGYTF
J gene: TRBJ1-6; clone size: -; D gene: TRBD1; V gene: TRBV2; CDR3 DNA: TGTGCCAGCAATATCTTGTGGGACAGGGGCTCACCCCTCCACTTT; CDR3 protein: CASNILWDRGSPLHF
J gene: TRBJ2-3; clone size: once; D gene: TRBD2; V gene: TRBV19; CDR3 DNA: TGTGCCAGTAGTCGACCTAGCGGGGGGGTGGATACGCAGTATTTT; CDR3 protein: CASSRPSGGVDTQYF
J gene: TRBJ2-5; clone size: once; D gene: -; V gene: TRBV7-2; CDR3 DNA: TGTGCCAGCAGTCCTCGGGTGGGGCTCGTCAGGGAGACCCAGTACTTC; CDR3 protein: CASSPRVGLVRETQYF
J gene: TRBJ1-4; clone size: -; D gene: -; V gene: TRBV5-5; CDR3 DNA: TGTGCCAGCAGGACGGCGGGAGGGGGTGAAAAACTGTTTTTT; CDR3 protein: CASRTAGGGEKLFF
J gene: TRBJ1-4; clone size: -; D gene: TRBD1; V gene: TRBV5-5; CDR3 DNA: TGTGCCAGCAGCTCTACCACAGGGGTTGGGAGCTTGCGGGAAAAACTGTTTTTT; CDR3 protein: CASSSTTGVGSLREKLFF
J gene: TRBJ2-3; clone size: once; D gene: TRBD2; V gene: TRBV18; CDR3 DNA: TGTGCCAGCTCTCCGCTGGGCGGGGGGAGCACAGATACGCAGTATTTT; CDR3 protein: CASSPLGGGSTDTQYF
J gene: TRBJ1-2; clone size: -; D gene: -; V gene: TRBV19; CDR3 DNA: TGTGCCAGTAGTATCAAGGGGTACTATGGCTACACCTTC; CDR3 protein: CASSIKGYYGYTF
J gene: TRBJ2-7; clone size: once; D gene: -; V gene: TRBV3-1/TRBV3-2; CDR3 DNA: TGTGCCAGCAGCCAAGATCCGAGGACTTCCTACGAGCAGTACTTC; CDR3 protein: CASSQDPRTSYEQYF
J gene: TRBJ2-2; clone size: -; D gene: -; V gene: TRBV5-6; CDR3 DNA: TGTGCCAGCAGCTTGGTGGGCAGGGGAACCGGGGAGCTGTTTTTT; CDR3 protein: CASSLVGRGTGELFF
J gene: TRBJ2-3; clone size: -; D gene: TRBD2; V gene: TRBV24-1; CDR3 DNA: TGTGCCACCAGTGATTTTGCTAGCGGGGGATGGACGCAGTATTTT; CDR3 protein: CATSDFASGGWTQYF
J gene: TRBJ1-5; clone size: -; D gene: TRBD1; V gene: TRBV30; CDR3 DNA: TGTGCCTGGAGTAACTCCCTGGACAGGGGTAACTTTATTAGCAATCAGCCCCAGCATTTT; CDR3 protein: CAWSNSLDRGNFISNQPQHF
J gene: TRBJ2-7; clone size: -; D gene: -; V gene: TRBV6-5; CDR3 DNA: TGTGCCAGCAGTTACTCGACAGCGTTCAACGAGCAGTACTTC; CDR3 protein: CASSYSTAFNEQYF
J gene: TRBJ1-1; clone size: -; D gene: TRBD1; V gene: TRBV9; CDR3 DNA: TGTGCCAGCAGCGTAGAGGGGGCCTCGGGCACTGAAGCTTTCTTT; CDR3 protein: CASSVEGASGTEAFF
J gene: TRBJ2-1; clone size: once; D gene: -; V gene: TRBV19; CDR3 DNA: TGTGCCAGTAGTCATAGCGGAGACTCCTACAATGAGCAGTTCTTC; CDR3 protein: CASSHSGDSYNEQFF